The clone carrying this TCR beta chain has a handful of counts. The V end was cut by 5 bases, the J end by 0 bases, with 13 bases between. The CDR3 loop spans 15 amino acids. Germline V gene sequence: CDR1 SGHTA, CDR2 FQGNSA. The data were taken from a study of T-cell reconstitution after alpha-beta-depleted transplantation in children. This sample's TCRbeta library carried unique molecular identifier barcodes. MiXCR, run by TCRdb on the PCR reads, gives a single entry per CDR3 protein. The top ten clones hold 1.1% of a sample with hundreds of thousands of distinct CDR3 sequences, 16% of them seen once.

V and J are TRBV7-2 and TRBJ1-1; D call uncertain. This TCR derives from a human donor who donated a stem cell graft to a child with acute myeloid leukemia. Sequencing used PBMCs from the stem cell graft donor, obtained from the stem cell graft. CDR3 in amino acids: CASSARPTVNTEAFF. Written as DNA, the CDR3 is TGTGCCAGCAGCGCTAGGCCAACGGTGAACACTGAAGCTTTCTTT.